These T cell receptor beta chains were read from a single sample in a study of CD8 T cells in Susac syndrome. TCRdb processed the immunoSEQ multiplex PCR reads anew with MiXCR; each CDR3 protein has one entry. The table shows 100,000 to 150,000 distinct CDR3 sequences, with around 94% occurring only once. Material for sequencing was CD4+ T cells from PBMCs. Receptors originate from a human donor with multiple sclerosis. The CDR3 runs from the conserved cysteine through the conserved F or W. D genes are given only for firm matches. Clone size, where shown, is once, few, many, or a class for clones that have expanded.

TRBJ1-2 | TRBV5-1 | . | . | TGCGCCAGCAGCTTTTCCGACAGCCCAGGGGGCTACACCTTC | CASSFSDSPGGYTF
TRBJ2-6 | TRBV4-3 | . | TRBD1 | TGCGCCAGCAGCCAAGATGAGGGGGCGATAGCCAACGTCCTGACTTTC | CASSQDEGAIANVLTF
TRBJ2-3 | TRBV6-5 | . | TRBD2 | TGTGCCAGCAGTCAGGGACTAGCGGAAGATACGCAGTATTTT | CASSQGLAEDTQYF
TRBJ2-3 | TRBV12-3/TRBV12-4 | few | . | TGTGCCAGCAGGGCCAGTAGCACAGATACGCAGTATTTT | CASRASSTDTQYF
TRBJ1-3 | TRBV19 | once | . | TGCGGGGTTTTCTCTGGAAACACCATATATTTT | CGVFSGNTIYF
TRBJ2-5 | TRBV5-1 | . | TRBD2 | TGCGCCAGCAGCGGGTTAGCGGGGGGCCAAGAGACCCAGTACTTC | CASSGLAGGQETQYF
TRBJ1-2 | TRBV7-6 | once | . | TGTGCCAGCAGCTTAACAAGGGCCTATGGCTACACCTTC | CASSLTRAYGYTF
TRBJ1-3 | TRBV18 | . | . | TGTGCCAGCTCACCGCTGGGCAGCTCTGGAAACACCATATATTTT | CASSPLGSSGNTIYF
TRBJ2-2 | TRBV6-5 | . | . | TGTGCCAGCAGTTACCGCCGGAACACCGGGGAGCTGTTTTTT | CASSYRRNTGELFF
TRBJ2-3 | TRBV9 | . | . | TGTGCCAGCAGCTCGGGGGTGGACCCAGATACGCAGTATTTT | CASSSGVDPDTQYF
TRBJ1-3 | TRBV19 | . | . | TGTGCCAGTAGTGCTCTTGGACAGACTGGAAACACCATATATTTT | CASSALGQTGNTIYF
TRBJ1-2 | TRBV29-1 | . | . | TGCAGCGTTGAAGATCTTGGGAAGGGCTACACCTTC | CSVEDLGKGYTF
TRBJ1-5 | TRBV12-3/TRBV12-4 | . | . | TGTGCCAGCAGGCCAACAGGGAATGGTCAGCCCCAGCATTTT | CASRPTGNGQPQHF
TRBJ1-2 | TRBV11-2 | . | . | TGTGCCAGCAGCCTAGGGACACCGTATGGCTACACCTTC | CASSLGTPYGYTF
TRBJ1-4 | TRBV7-2 | . | . | TGTGCCAGCAGTGGAGGGGCGGTGGGTGAAAAACTGTTTTTT | CASSGGAVGEKLFF
TRBJ1-5 | TRBV7-8 | . | . | TGTGCCAGCATCCTCGGACAAGGAAATCAGCCCCAGCATTTT | CASILGQGNQPQHF
TRBJ1-1 | TRBV28 | . | . | TGTGCCAGCAGTTTATACCTCGCGGCAGTAGACACTGAAGCTTTCTTT | CASSLYLAAVDTEAFF
TRBJ2-7 | TRBV20-1 | . | TRBD2 | TGCAGTGCTCCCGCGGGAGGCGGGGAGCAGTACTTC | CSAPAGGGEQYF
TRBJ2-7 | TRBV25-1 | . | . | TGTGCCAGCAGACTGAATACCTACGAGCAGTACTTC | CASRLNTYEQYF
TRBJ2-7 | TRBV4-1 | . | TRBD2 | TGCGCCAGCAGCCAAGAAGTGAGGCGGGGGGCCCAGTTATCCTCCTACGAGCAGTACTTC | CASSQEVRRGAQLSSYEQYF
TRBJ2-2 | TRBV3-1 | once | TRBD1 | TGTGCCAGCAGCCCCCATCAGGGGGCAACCGGGGAGCTGTTTTTT | CASSPHQGATGELFF
TRBJ2-1 | TRBV5-1 | . | TRBD1 | TGCGCCAGCAGCTCCGGGACAGGGGTTTCCAATGAGCAGTTCTTC | CASSSGTGVSNEQFF
TRBJ1-1 | TRBV29-1 | . | . | TGCAGCGCCGAGGGTTTTGGAAACACTGAAGCTTTCTTT | CSAEGFGNTEAFF